The 12 T cell receptor beta chains below all came from one sample that was sequenced in a study of immune cell composition in non-small cell lung cancer. The repertoire was sequenced with immunoSEQ multiplex PCR; TCRdb's copy has only in-frame clones and lacks some. The data hold 13,000 or so clones, with around 75% observed a single time. Sequenced: lung tumor tissue. These TCRs come from a human donor with non-small cell lung cancer.

By share of the sample, this clone is medium-sized. The chain recombines TRBV18 with TRBJ2-7; TRBD1 matches at 9 bases. J gave up 6 bases and V 6 bases, and 3 bases lay outside the gene matches. Germline values: CDR1 KGHSH, CDR2 LQKENI. The CDR3 loop spans 12 amino acids. CDR3 sequence: CASSLTGGEQYF. The DNA for the CDR3 is TGTGCCAGCTCCTTGACAGGGGGCGAGCAGTACTTC.

About this clone itself: Other DNA sequences in this sample translate to the same CDR3. The chain is built from TRBV6-5 and TRBJ2-1, with a weak D call TRBD1 (6 bases). CDR1 is MNHEY and CDR2 is SVGAGI in the germline V gene. CDR3 length: 15 residues. The germline V and J ends were trimmed by 0 bases and 5 bases, with 11 bases remaining between them. The CDR3 here is CASSYSGQGNNEQFF. Here the CDR3 DNA reads TGTGCCAGCAGTTACTCGGGGCAGGGGAACAATGAGCAGTTCTTC.

V is TRBV2 and J is TRBJ1-1; 10 bases are a match to TRBD1. Trimming took 0 bases from V and 3 from J; bases not matched to a gene: 13. CDR1 SNHLY and CDR2 FYNNEI come from the germline V gene. This CDR3 has 19 residues. DNA of the CDR3: TGTGCCAGCAGTGAAGCACTACCATCGGGACAGGGGATTTACACTGAAGCTTTCTTT. This translates into CASSEALPSGQGIYTEAFF.

The rearrangement joins TRBV20-1 to TRBJ2-1; D is unclear. Trimming pared 3 bases from V and 9 bases from J, leaving 6 bases between. The CDR3 runs 10 residues. Germline CDR1 is DFQATT and CDR2 is SNEGSKA (reference sequence). The CDR3 DNA follows: TGCAGTGCTAGTAGAGGTGAGCAGTTCTTC. It yields the protein CSASRGEQFF.

The chain uses TRBV28 and TRBJ1-3; tentative D call: TRBD1 (5 bases). CDR3 length: 13 amino acids. The germline V and J ends were trimmed by 8 bases and 3 bases, with 11 bases remaining between them. In germline, CDR1 is MDHEN, CDR2 SYDVKM. The CDR3 sequence is CASLGTYGNTIYF. The CDR3 region has the DNA TGTGCCAGCCTTGGGACTTATGGAAACACCATATATTTT.

The V call is TRBV5-4, the J call TRBJ2-7; the D gene is possibly TRBD2 (7 bases). Trimming left V 4 bases short and J 3 bases short, with 17 bases between. CDR3 length: 15 residues. Germline CDR1 reads SGHNT; CDR2 reads YYREEE (reference sequence). The CDR3 DNA follows: TGTGCCAGCAGCCTCAAGGGGGGGAGCGGCTACGAGCAGTACTTC. Its protein is CASSLKGGSGYEQYF. Full variable domain (rest looked up from reference TRBV5-4 and TRBJ2-7): ETGVTQSPTHLIKTRGQQVTLRCSSQSGHNTVSWYQQALGQGPQFIFQYYREEENGRGNFPPRFSGLQFPNYSSELNVNALELDDSALYLCASSLKGGSGYEQYFGPGTRLTVT.

The rearrangement links TRBV7-2 to TRBJ1-2; D might be TRBD1 (5 bases). Trimming cost V 0 bases and J 0 bases, with 11 bases left between them. Germline CDR1 is SGHTA and CDR2 is FQGNSA. This CDR3 has 16 amino acids. DNA for the CDR3: TGTGCCAGCAGCTTAGCAGGGGTAGGAGCTAACTATGGCTACACCTTC. It is translated as CASSLAGVGANYGYTF. The full variable domain, its missing parts supplied by reference TRBV7-2 and TRBJ1-2, is GAGVSQSPSNKVTEKGKDVELRCDPISGHTALYWYRQSLGQGLEFLIYFQGNSAPDKSGLPSDRFSAERTGGSVSTLTIQRTQQEDSAVYLCASSLAGVGANYGYTFGSGTRLTVV.

V gene TRBV7-3 combines with J gene TRBJ2-7; 9 bases map to TRBD2. With 2 bases clipped from V and 6 bases from J, the junction kept 8 bases outside the gene matches. Per the germline V gene, CDR1 is SGHTA and CDR2 is FQGTGA. The CDR3 contains 15 residues. CDR3 protein: CASSLGIAGVSEQYF. CDR3 DNA sequence: TGTGCCAGCAGCTTAGGGATAGCGGGAGTTTCCGAGCAGTACTTC.

The chain recombines TRBV7-6 with TRBJ2-2; 10 bases are a match to TRBD1. V dropped 3 bases and J dropped 1; count of bases not matched to a gene: 2. The CDR3 has 16 residues. Per the germline V gene, CDR1 is SGHVS and CDR2 is FNYEAQ. The CDR3 is CASSFGQGGNTGELFF. DNA for the CDR3: TGTGCCAGCAGCTTCGGACAGGGGGGGAACACCGGGGAGCTGTTTTTT.

This sequence joins TRBV4-2 and TRBJ2-2, with TRBD2 identical over 11 bases. CDR3 length: 18 amino acids. Trimming cost V 0 bases and J 5 bases; bases outside gene matches: 8. From germline, CDR1 is LGHNA and CDR2 YNFKEQ. The CDR3 sequence: CASSQDRLAGGVTGELFF. In DNA form, the CDR3 reads TGTGCCAGCAGCCAAGATAGGCTAGCGGGGGGTGTTACCGGGGAGCTGTTTTTT.

This sequence joins TRBV6-6 and TRBJ1-4; D uncertain. This CDR3 is 12 amino acids long. Germline loops: CDR1 MNHNY, CDR2 SVGAGI (reference sequence). V was pared by 2 bases and J by 11 bases, with 9 bases between. CDR3 in DNA: TGTGCCAGCAGTTACCCGGCGGGGAAACTGTTTTTT. It specifies CASSYPAGKLFF.

This clone appeared a single time. The chain employs TRBV30 and TRBJ2-3; D uncertain. In germline, CDR1 is GTSNPN, CDR2 SVGIG (reference sequence). Trimming pared 4 bases from V and 0 bases from J, leaving 17 bases between. This CDR3 region has 16 residues. The CDR3 is CAWTHLLVSSTDTQYF. The CDR3 bases are TGTGCCTGGACCCATCTCCTAGTTTCCAGCACAGATACGCAGTATTTT.